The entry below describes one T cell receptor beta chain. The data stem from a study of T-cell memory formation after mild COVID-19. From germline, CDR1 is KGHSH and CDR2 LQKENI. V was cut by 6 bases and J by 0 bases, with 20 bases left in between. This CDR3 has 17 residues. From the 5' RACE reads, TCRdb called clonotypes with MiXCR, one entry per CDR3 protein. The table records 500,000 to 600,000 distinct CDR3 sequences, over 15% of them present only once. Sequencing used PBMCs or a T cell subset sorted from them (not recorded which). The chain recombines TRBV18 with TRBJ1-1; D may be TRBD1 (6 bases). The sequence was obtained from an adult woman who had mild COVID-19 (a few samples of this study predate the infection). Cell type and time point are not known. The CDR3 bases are TGTGCCAGCTCCCCTCCCGGGCAGGGGCTGATGAACACTGAAGCTTTCTTT. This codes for CASSPPGQGLMNTEAFF.